Listed here are 11 T cell receptor beta chains from one sample, sequenced in a study of cytomegalovirus exposure and HLA in healthy donors. Sequencing used immunoSEQ multiplex PCR; TCRdb keeps in-frame clones, though not all of them. The data contain fewer than 250,000 clones, 85% to 90% of them singletons. Input material: PBMCs. The receptors were sampled from a man younger than 30 in good health and CMV-seronegative.

Comment on this clone: Germline is not matched at one junction end, which may reflect a read error. The rearrangement links TRBV28 to TRBJ1-2, with TRBD1 as a possible D gene (6 bases). Germline CDR1 and CDR2: MDHEN and SYDVKM. This CDR3 contains 15 residues. As DNA, the CDR3 is TGTGCCAGCAGATTATTGGACAGACCCGACTATGGCTACACCTTC. Its protein product is CASRLLDRPDYGYTF.

This chain joins TRBV27 and TRBJ2-7; weak D call: TRBD2 (6 bases). The germline V gene encodes CDR1 MNHEY and CDR2 SMNVEV (reference sequence). There are 14 residues in the CDR3. Trimming pared 3 bases from V and 7 bases from J, leaving 16 bases between. The CDR3 nucleotides read TGTGCCAGCAGTTTTTTGGAGGGTGGAGGAGAGCAGTACTTC. Translation gives CASSFLEGGGEQYF.

The chain employs TRBV5-8 and TRBJ2-7, with 13 bases that match TRBD2. This CDR3 is built from 17 residues. CDR1 and CDR2 (germline): SGHTS, YDEGEE. Trimming cost V 0 bases and J 7 bases; bases outside gene matches: 10. This CDR3 is CASSLEYRLAGGREQYF. As DNA, the CDR3 is TGTGCCAGCAGCTTGGAATATCGACTAGCGGGGGGACGTGAGCAGTACTTC.

This chain connects TRBV4-2 to TRBJ2-7, with TRBD1 matching 7 bases. The length of the CDR3 is 14 residues. Germline CDR1 reads LGHNA; CDR2 reads YNFKEQ. The V gene end was trimmed by 6 bases and the J gene end by 6 bases; junction bases not matched to a gene: 11. CDR3: CASRIDRERREQYF. In DNA, the CDR3 is TGTGCCAGCAGAATCGACAGGGAAAGGCGCGAGCAGTACTTC.

The rearrangement links TRBV7-6 to TRBJ2-7; perhaps TRBD1 as D (5 bases). The CDR3 is made up of 17 amino acids. Trimming removed 2 bases at V and 3 bases at J, with 20 bases between. CDR1 is SGHVS, CDR2 FNYEAQ, per germline. Written as DNA, the CDR3 is TGTGCCAGCAGCTTAAGGGGTCGGCGTTTCTCCCTCTACGAGCAGTACTTC. This gives the protein CASSLRGRRFSLYEQYF.

The V and J genes are TRBV7-9 and TRBJ1-1, with D tentatively TRBD1 (6 bases). This CDR3 spans 14 amino acids. Trimming pared 2 bases from V and 1 base from J, leaving 8 bases between. Per the germline V gene, CDR1 is SEHNR and CDR2 is FQNEAQ (reference sequence). The CDR3 loop reads CASSLTGPNTEAFF. Here the CDR3 DNA reads TGTGCCAGCAGCTTAACAGGGCCGAACACTGAAGCTTTCTTT.

This sequence joins TRBV6-1 and TRBJ2-3; TRBD1 is a possible D gene (5 bases). CDR1 MNHNS and CDR2 SASEGT come from the germline V gene. The V gene lost 0 bases and the J gene lost 2 bases, with 9 bases spanning the gap. This CDR3 region has 15 residues. The CDR3 sequence is CASSEAHRSTDTQYF. The DNA for the CDR3 is TGTGCCAGCAGTGAAGCCCACAGGTCCACAGATACGCAGTATTTT.

The CDR3 sequence is CASSYRTVSSYEQYF. CDR3 in DNA: TGTGCCAGCAGCTACAGGACAGTGAGCTCCTACGAGCAGTACTTC. This chain connects TRBV5-6 to TRBJ2-7, with a weak D call TRBD1 (6 bases). Trimming cost V 3 bases and J 0 bases, with 13 bases left between them. Germline CDR1 and CDR2: SGHDT and YYEEEE. CDR3 length: 15 amino acids.

J is TRBJ2-7 and V is TRBV11-3; a weak D match, TRBD1 (5 bases). V was pared by 5 bases and J by 4 bases, with 18 bases between. Per the germline V gene, CDR1 is SGHNT and CDR2 is YENEEA. This CDR3 region has 15 residues. The CDR3 region is CASSTNTGIGYEQYF. CDR3 nucleotide sequence: TGTGCCAGCAGCACGAACACAGGTATAGGGTACGAGCAGTACTTC.

The chain has TRBV20-1 and TRBJ1-1, with 7 bases aligning to TRBD1. This CDR3 is built from 11 residues. The V segment lost 6 bases and the J segment 9 bases; nucleotides outside the gene matches: 7. Germline V lookup: CDR1 DFQATT, CDR2 SNEGSKA (reference sequence). DNA of the CDR3: TGCAGTGCCACCCAGGACAGGAAAGCTTTCTTT. This gives the protein CSATQDRKAFF.

The chain uses TRBV7-8 and TRBJ2-7; D uncertain. Germline V gene lookup returns CDR1 SGHVS and CDR2 FQNEAQ. The CDR3 loop spans 14 amino acids. Deletions cut 2 bases from V and 2 bases from J, with 10 bases between. In DNA, the CDR3 is TGTGCCAGCAGCTTACTGAGACTTCCCTACGAGCAGTACTTC. Protein sequence: CASSLLRLPYEQYF.